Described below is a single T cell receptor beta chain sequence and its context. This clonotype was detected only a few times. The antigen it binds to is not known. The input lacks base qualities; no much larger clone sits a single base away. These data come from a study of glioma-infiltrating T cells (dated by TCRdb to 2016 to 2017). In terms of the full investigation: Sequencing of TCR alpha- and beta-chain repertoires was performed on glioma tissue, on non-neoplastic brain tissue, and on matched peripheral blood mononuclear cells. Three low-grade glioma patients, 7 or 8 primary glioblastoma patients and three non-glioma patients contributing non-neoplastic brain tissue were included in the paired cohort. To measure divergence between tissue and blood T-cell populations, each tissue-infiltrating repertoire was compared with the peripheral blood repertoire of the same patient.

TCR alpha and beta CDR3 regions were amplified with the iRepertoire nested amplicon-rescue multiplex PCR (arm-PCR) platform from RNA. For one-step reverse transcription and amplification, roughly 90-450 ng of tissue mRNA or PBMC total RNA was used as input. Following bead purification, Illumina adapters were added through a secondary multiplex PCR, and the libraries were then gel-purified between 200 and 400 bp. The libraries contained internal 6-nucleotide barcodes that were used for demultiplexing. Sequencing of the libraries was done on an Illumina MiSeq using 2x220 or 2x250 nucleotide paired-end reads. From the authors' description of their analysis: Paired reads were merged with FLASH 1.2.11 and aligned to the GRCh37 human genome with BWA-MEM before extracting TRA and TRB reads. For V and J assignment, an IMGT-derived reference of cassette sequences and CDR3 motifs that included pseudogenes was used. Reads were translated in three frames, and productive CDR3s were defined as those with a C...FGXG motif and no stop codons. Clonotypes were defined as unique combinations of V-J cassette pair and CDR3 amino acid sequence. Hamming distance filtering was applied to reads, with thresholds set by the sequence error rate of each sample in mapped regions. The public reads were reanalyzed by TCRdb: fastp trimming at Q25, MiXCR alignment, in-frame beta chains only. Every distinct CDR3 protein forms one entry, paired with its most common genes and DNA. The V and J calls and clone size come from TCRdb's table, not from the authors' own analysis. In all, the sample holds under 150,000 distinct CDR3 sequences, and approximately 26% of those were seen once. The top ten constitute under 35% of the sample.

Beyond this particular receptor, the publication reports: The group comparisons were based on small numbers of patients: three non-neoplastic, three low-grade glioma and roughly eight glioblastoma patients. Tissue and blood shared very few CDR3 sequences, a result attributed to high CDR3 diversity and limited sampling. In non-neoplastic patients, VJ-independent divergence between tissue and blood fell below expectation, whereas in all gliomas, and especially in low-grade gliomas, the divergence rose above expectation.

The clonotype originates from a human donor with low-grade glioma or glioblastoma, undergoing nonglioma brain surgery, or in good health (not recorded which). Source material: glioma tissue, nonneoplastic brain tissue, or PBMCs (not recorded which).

The encoded CDR3 is CASSKGDREQYV. The nucleotide sequence is TGCGCCAGCAGCAAGGGTGACAGGGAGCAGTACGTC. The chain is encoded by TRBV10-2 joined to TRBJ2-7; tentative D gene TRBD1, with 6 bases matching. The CDR3, from cysteine to valine, totals 12 residues. Solely the CDR3 DNA is kept, with 36 bases framed from the first base. The V end loses 6 bases and the J end loses 7 bases, and a stretch of 13 bases separates them. CDR1 is given as WSHSY and CDR2 as SAAADI, both from the germline V gene.